Given below is one T cell receptor beta chain in context. The antigen is unknown. These data are taken from a study of radiation and T cells in renal cell carcinoma. Germline-derived CDR1 and CDR2 are SGHNT and YENEEA. V lost 5 bases and J 4 bases, leaving 16 bases between the germline ends. The length of the CDR3 is 15 residues. Stated time point: blood 4 weeks post-SBRT, at nephrectomy. Specified treatment: 15 Gy SBRT to primary tumor, nephrectomy 4 weeks later. Nephrectomy followed 15 Gy stereotactic body radiation by 4 weeks. Radiation-treated patients gave blood at baseline, week 2 and week 4. The patient's renal cell carcinoma had clear cell pathology. Profiled with immunoSEQ multiplex PCR; TCRdb holds only in-frame clones, not every one. The sample has 97,000 or so clones, 70% to 85% seen once. Study findings and constraints: Without pretreatment biopsies, baseline tumor clonotype presence was undetermined.

The rearrangement uses TRBV11-3 and TRBJ2-3; D call uncertain. The source material was blood, sampled from a patient whose treatment included radiotherapy and nephrectomy. The TCR sequence derives from a man between 60 and 70 years old with renal cell carcinoma. CDR3 region: CASSVGSTKADTQYF. DNA of the CDR3: TGTGCCAGCAGCGTCGGGTCAACCAAAGCAGATACGCAGTATTTT.